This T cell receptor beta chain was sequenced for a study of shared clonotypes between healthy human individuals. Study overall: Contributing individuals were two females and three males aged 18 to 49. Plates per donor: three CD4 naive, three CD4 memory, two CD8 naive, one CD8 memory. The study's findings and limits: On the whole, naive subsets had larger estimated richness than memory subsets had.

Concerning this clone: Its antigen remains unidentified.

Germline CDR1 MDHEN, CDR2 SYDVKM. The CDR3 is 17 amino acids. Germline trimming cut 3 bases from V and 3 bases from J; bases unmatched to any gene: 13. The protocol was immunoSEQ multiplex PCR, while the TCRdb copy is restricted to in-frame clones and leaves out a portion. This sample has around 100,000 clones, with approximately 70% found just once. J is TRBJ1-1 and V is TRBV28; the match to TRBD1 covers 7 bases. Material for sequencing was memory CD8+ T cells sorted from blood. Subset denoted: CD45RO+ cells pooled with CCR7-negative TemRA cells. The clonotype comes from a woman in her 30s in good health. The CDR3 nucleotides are TGTGCCAGCAGTTTCCTGGTTCAGGGGGGGTTGGACACTGAAGCTTTCTTT. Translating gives CASSFLVQGGLDTEAFF.